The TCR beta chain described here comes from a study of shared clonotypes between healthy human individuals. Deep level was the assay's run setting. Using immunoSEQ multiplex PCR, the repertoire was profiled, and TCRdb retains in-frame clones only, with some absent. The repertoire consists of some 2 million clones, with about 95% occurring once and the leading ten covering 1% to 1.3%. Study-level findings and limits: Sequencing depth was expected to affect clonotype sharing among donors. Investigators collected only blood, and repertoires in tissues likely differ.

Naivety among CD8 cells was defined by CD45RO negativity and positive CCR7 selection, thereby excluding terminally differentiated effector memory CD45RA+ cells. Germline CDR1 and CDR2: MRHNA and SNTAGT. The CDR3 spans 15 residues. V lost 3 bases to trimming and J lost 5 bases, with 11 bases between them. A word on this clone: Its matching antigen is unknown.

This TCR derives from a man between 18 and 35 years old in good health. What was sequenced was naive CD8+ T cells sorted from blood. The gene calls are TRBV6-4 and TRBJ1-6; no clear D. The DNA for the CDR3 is TGTGCCAGCAGTGAGATCGGCGGAGATAATTCACCCCTCCACTTT. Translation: CASSEIGGDNSPLHF.